This T cell receptor beta chain was documented in a study of T-cell reconstitution after alpha-beta-depleted transplantation in children. The CDR3 totals 13 residues. The V end was cut by 7 bases, the J end by 9 bases, with 15 bases between. The TCRbeta library was prepared with unique molecular identifiers. MiXCR, applied by TCRdb to the PCR reads, yields one record per CDR3 protein. The table lists about 420,000 distinct CDR3 sequences, roughly a tenth of them singletons. The genes are TRBV12-3 or TRBV12-4 and TRBJ2-2; the D is unclear. Material: PBMCs from the stem cell graft donor, obtained from the stem cell graft. This clonotype was sampled from a human donor who donated a stem cell graft to a child with acute myeloid leukemia. The CDR3 nucleotides read TGTGCCAGCACCCTTCGCTCCGGCCGGGAGCTGTTTTTT. It encodes CASTLRSGRELFF.